Listed below are T cell receptor beta chains from one sample, sequenced in a study of CD8+CD57+ T cells in acquired aplastic anemia. MiXCR, applied by TCRdb to the reads, yields one record per CDR3 protein. In the table there are roughly 300,000 distinct CDR3 sequences, roughly 50% of which are singletons. Material for sequencing was sorted CD4+, CD8+, or CD8+CD57+ T cells (not recorded which) from PBMCs. The receptors shown here come from a human donor with severe aplastic anemia or a healthy control (not recorded which). The CDR3 runs from the conserved cysteine through the conserved F or W. Each record gives: D gene, J gene, V gene, clone size, CDR3 DNA, CDR3 protein. D genes are given only for firm matches. A row's size may be missing; if present it is once, few, many or a size class.

-	TRBJ1-6	TRBV7-9	many	TGTGCCAGCAGCTTAGAGAATAATTCACCCCTCCACTTT	CASSLENNSPLHF
TRBD2	TRBJ2-5	TRBV10-3	-	TGTGCCATCAGGATGGGACTAGCGGGGGAAGGAGAGACCCAGTACTTC	CAIRMGLAGEGETQYF
TRBD1	TRBJ2-7	TRBV6-2/TRBV6-3	many	TGTGCCAGCAGTTACGCGGGGACAGGGAACTACGAGCAGTACTTC	CASSYAGTGNYEQYF
TRBD2	TRBJ2-1	TRBV7-3	-	TGTGCCAGCAGCAATATAGCGGGGGGGTCCTACAATGAGCAGTTCTTC	CASSNIAGGSYNEQFF
TRBD1	TRBJ2-3	TRBV5-1	-	TGCGCCAGCAGCTCGGACAGGATTGGCACAGATACGCAGTATTTT	CASSSDRIGTDTQYF
-	TRBJ1-4	TRBV7-9	-	TGCGCCAGCAGCCAAGATAAAGGCAGTCGTGCAACTAATGAAAAACTGTTTTTT	CASSQDKGSRATNEKLFF
TRBD2	TRBJ2-7	TRBV12-5	-	TGTGCTAGTGGTTTGGGTTCGCAGGTAAGGGACTACTCCTACGAGCAGTACTTC	CASGLGSQVRDYSYEQYF
-	TRBJ2-5	TRBV20-1	-	TGCAGTGCTAGAGTGGGACTTCTAGAGAGCGGGCCCCAGTACTTC	CSARVGLLESGPQYF
-	TRBJ2-1	TRBV29-1	-	TGCAGCGTTGTGGGTAGGGGCAGCCACAATGAGCAGTTCTTC	CSVVGRGSHNEQFF
TRBD2	TRBJ2-7	TRBV2	few	TGTGCCAGCAGTGGGGGACTAGCGGGAGACCCCACCTACGAGCAGTACTTC	CASSGGLAGDPTYEQYF
TRBD1	TRBJ1-5	TRBV20-1	many	TGCAGTGCTAGAGAGACAGGGAATCAGCCCCAGCATTTT	CSARETGNQPQHF
TRBD1	TRBJ2-7	TRBV7-2	-	TGTGCCAGCAGCCCCGGGACAGGGACCGTCGAGCAGTACTTC	CASSPGTGTVEQYF
-	TRBJ2-7	TRBV7-8	few	TGTGCCAGCAGCTTGCGACAGGACGAGCAGTACTTC	CASSLRQDEQYF
-	TRBJ2-3	TRBV7-9	few	TGTGCCAGCAGCTTAGCAGGGCGAGATACGCAGTATTTT	CASSLAGRDTQYF
-	TRBJ1-2	TRBV9	-	TGTGCCAGCAGCGAGGGAGATAATGGCTACACCTTC	CASSEGDNGYTF
-	TRBJ2-3	TRBV2	many	TGTGCCAGCAGGCCGACTACTCTATCCACAGATACGCAGTATTTT	CASRPTTLSTDTQYF